This T cell receptor (beta chain) was profiled in a study of blood T cells in healthy people across ages. The study's findings and limits: Diversity figures derived from one million T cells were judged to underestimate the true value. A strong correlation between TCR beta diversity and naive T cell percentage was seen. The unknown donor CMV status may have confounded expanded clonotype changes.

The CDR3 extends over 15 amino acids. Germline values: CDR1 SGHTA, CDR2 FQGTGA. Total RNA, at least 5 micrograms per sample, was extracted from PBMCs. A word on this clonotype: Its specificity is unknown.

It was with a sample-barcoded 5' primer and a J-beta primer mix that a second PCR of roughly 7 to 12 cycles was run. From the 5' RACE reads, TCRdb called clonotypes with MiXCR, one entry per CDR3 protein. The sample consists of roughly 860,000 distinct CDR3 sequences, roughly 60% of them appearing once. J is TRBJ2-4 and V is TRBV7-3; TRBD1 or TRBD2 may be the D gene (5 bases each). The J call is in doubt because the DNA end fits TRBJ2-5 better. The receptor comes from a man aged 25 to 45 in good health. Sequencing was done on a sample of blood. Here the CDR3 reads CASSLVPGRRETQYF. CDR3 DNA sequence: TGTGCCAGCAGCTTAGTCCCGGGGCGGCGAGAGACCCAGTACTTC.